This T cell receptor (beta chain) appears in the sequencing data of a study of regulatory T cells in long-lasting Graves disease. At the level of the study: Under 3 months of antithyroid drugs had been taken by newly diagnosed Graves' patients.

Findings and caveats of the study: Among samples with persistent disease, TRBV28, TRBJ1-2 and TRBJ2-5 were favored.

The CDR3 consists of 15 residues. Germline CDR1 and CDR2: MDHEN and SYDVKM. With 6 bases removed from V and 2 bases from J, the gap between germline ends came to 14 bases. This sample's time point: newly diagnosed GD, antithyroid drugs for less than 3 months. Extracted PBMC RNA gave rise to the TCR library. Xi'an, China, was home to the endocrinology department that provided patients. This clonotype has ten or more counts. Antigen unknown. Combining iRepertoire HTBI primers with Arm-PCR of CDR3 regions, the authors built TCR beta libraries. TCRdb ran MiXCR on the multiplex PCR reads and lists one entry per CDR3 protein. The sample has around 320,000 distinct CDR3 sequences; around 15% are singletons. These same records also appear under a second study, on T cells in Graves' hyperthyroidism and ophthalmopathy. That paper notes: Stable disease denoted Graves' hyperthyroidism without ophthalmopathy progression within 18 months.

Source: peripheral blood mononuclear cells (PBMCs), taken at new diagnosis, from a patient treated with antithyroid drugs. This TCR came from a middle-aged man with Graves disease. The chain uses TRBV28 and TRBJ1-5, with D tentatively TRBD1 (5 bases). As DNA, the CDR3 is TGTGCCAGCAGCCGTATGGGGCTTCGCAATCAGCCCCAGCATTTT. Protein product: CASSRMGLRNQPQHF.